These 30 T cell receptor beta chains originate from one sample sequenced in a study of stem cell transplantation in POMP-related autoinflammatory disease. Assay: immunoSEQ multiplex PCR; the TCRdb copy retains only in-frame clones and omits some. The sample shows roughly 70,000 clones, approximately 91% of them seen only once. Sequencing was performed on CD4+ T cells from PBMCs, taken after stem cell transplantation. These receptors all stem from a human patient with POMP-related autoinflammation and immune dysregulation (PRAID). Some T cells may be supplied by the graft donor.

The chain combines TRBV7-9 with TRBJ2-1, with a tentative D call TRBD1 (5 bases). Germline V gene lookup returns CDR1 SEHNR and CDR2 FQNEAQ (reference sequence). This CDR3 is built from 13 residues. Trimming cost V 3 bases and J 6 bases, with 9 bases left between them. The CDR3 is CASSFREPNEQFF. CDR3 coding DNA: TGTGCCAGCAGCTTCAGGGAACCCAATGAGCAGTTCTTC.

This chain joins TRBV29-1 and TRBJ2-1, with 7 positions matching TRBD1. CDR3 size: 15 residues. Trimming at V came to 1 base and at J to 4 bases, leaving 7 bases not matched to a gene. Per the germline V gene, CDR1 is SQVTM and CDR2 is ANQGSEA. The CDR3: CSVEGGTVGYNEQFF. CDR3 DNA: TGCAGCGTTGAAGGGGGGACAGTCGGATACAATGAGCAGTTCTTC.

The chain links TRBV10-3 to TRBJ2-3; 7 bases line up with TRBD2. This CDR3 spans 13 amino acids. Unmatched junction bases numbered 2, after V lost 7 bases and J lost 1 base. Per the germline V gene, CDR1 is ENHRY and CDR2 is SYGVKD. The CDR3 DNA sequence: TGTGCCATCAAGCTAGCGGGCACAGATACGCAGTATTTT. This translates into CAIKLAGTDTQYF.

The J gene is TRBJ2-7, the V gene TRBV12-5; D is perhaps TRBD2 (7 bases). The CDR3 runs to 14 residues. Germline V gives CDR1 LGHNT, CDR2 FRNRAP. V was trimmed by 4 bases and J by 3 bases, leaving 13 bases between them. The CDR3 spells CASGWGGRCYEQYV. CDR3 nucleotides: TGTGCTAGTGGTTGGGGGGGCCGTTGCTACGAGCAGTACGTC.

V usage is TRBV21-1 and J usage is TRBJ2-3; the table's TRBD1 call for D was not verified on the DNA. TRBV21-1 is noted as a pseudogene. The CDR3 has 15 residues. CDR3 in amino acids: CASSIVRNCTDTQYF. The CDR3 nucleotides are TGTGCCAGCAGCATCGTCAGGAACTGCACAGATACGCAGTATTTT.

CDR3 sequence (DNA): TGTGCCAGCAGCGCAAGCGGGTCTGGTAATGAAAAACTGTTTTTT. Translating gives CASSASGSGNEKLFF. The chain uses TRBV7-9 and TRBJ1-4; D is ambiguous. In germline, CDR1 is SEHNR, CDR2 FQNEAQ (reference sequence). The CDR3 contains 15 residues. V lost 5 bases, J lost 4 bases, and 14 bases lay in between. Based on the CDR3 plus reference TRBV7-9 and TRBJ1-4, the full variable domain is DTGVSQNPRHKITKRGQNVTFRCDPISEHNRLYWYRQTLGQGPEFLTYFQNEAQLEKSRLLSDRFSAERPKGSFSTLEIQRTEQGDSAMYLCASSASGSGNEKLFFGSGTQLSVL.

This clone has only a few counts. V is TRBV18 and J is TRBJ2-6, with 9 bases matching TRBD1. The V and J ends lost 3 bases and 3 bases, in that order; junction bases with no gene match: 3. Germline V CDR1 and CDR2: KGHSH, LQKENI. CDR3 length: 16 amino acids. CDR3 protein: CASSPTGGSGANVLTF. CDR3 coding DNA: TGTGCCAGCTCACCCACAGGGGGCAGTGGGGCCAACGTCCTGACTTTC.

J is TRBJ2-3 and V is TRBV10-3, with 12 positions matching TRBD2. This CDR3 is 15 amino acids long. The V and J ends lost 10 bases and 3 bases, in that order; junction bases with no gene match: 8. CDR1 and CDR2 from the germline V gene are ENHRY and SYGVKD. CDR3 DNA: TGTGCCACCCTACCAACTAGCGGGGGGACAGATACGCAGTATTTT. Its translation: CATLPTSGGTDTQYF.

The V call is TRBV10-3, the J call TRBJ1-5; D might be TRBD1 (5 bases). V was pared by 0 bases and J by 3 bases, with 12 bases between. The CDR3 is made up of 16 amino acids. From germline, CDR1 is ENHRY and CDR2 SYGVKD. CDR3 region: CAISESPTDYNQPQHF. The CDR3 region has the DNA TGTGCCATCAGTGAGTCCCCGACAGACTACAATCAGCCCCAGCATTTT.

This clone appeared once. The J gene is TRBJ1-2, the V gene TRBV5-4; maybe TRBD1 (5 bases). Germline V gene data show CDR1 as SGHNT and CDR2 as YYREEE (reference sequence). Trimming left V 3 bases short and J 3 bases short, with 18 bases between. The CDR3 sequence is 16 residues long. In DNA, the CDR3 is TGTGCCAGCAGCTCCGGCAGGGACCGGGGGTACTATGGCTACACCTTC. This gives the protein CASSSGRDRGYYGYTF.

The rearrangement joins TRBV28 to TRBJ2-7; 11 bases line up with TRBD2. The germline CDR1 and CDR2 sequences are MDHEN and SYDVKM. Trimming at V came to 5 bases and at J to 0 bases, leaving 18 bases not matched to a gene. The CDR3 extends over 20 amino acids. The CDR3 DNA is TGTGCCAGCAGTGCCTCTCCCCCGAGGCTAGCGGGAGGAAGCTCCTACGAGCAGTACTTC. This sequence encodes CASSASPPRLAGGSSYEQYF.

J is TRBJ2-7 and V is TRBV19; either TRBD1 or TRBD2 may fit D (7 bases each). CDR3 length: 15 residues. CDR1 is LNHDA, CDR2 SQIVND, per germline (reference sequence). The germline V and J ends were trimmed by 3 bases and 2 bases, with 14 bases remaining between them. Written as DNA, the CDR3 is TGTGCCAGTAGTATGGGGGGGACAGTGGCCTACGAGCAGTACTTC. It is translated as CASSMGGTVAYEQYF.

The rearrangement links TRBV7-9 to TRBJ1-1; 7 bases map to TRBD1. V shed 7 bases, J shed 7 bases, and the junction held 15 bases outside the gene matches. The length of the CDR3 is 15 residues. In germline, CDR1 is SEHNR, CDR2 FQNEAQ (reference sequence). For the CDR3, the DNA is TGTGCCAGCACCCCCAACTTAATCGGACAGGTTGAAGCTTTCTTT. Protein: CASTPNLIGQVEAFF.

The DNA for the CDR3 is TGTGCCAGCAGCTTATCCCCTGGACAGGCCTCTGGAAACACCATATATTTT. It yields the protein CASSLSPGQASGNTIYF. The chain recombines TRBV11-2 with TRBJ1-3; TRBD1 aligns across 7 bases. This CDR3 region has 17 residues. V trimming: 2 bases; J trimming: 0 bases; junction bases outside the gene matches: 7. Germline CDR1 reads SGHAT; CDR2 reads FQNNGV. Looking up the rest from reference TRBV11-2 and TRBJ1-3 gives the full variable domain: EAGVAQSPRYKIIEKRQSVAFWCNPISGHATLYWYQQILGQGPKLLIQFQNNGVVDDSQLPKDRFSAERLKGVDSTLKIQPAKLEDSAVYLCASSLSPGQASGNTIYFGEGSWLTVV.

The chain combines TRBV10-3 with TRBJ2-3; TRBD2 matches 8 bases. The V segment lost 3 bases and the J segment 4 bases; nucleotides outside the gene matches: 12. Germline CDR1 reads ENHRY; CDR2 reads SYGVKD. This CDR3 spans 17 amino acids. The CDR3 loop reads CAISEYGGGPVADTQYF. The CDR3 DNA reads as TGTGCCATCAGTGAATACGGCGGGGGGCCAGTGGCAGATACGCAGTATTTT.

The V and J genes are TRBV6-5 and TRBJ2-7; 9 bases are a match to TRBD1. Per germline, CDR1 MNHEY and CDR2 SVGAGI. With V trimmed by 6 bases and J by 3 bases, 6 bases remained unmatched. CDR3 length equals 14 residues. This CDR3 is CASSLQGALYEQYF. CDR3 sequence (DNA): TGTGCCAGCAGCTTACAGGGGGCTCTCTACGAGCAGTACTTC.

This CDR3 is CASSLGASSYNEQFF. DNA of the CDR3: TGCGCCAGCAGCTTGGGCGCGAGCTCCTACAATGAGCAGTTCTTC. The J gene is TRBJ2-1, the V gene TRBV5-1; unclear D gene. The CDR3 has 15 residues. Germline V lookup: CDR1 SGHRS, CDR2 YFSETQ. Deletions cut 0 bases from V and 0 bases from J, with 7 bases between.

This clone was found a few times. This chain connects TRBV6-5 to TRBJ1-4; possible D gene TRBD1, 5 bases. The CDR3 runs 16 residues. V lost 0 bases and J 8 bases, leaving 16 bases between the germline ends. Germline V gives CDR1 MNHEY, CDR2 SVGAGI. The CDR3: CASSYSPGVRGEKLFF. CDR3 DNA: TGTGCCAGCAGTTACTCCCCTGGAGTCCGGGGGGAAAAACTGTTTTTT.

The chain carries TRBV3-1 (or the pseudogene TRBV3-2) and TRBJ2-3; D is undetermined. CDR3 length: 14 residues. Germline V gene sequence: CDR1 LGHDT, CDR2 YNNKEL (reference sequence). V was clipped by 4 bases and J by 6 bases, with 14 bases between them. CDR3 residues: CASSPWWASDTQYF. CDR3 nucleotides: TGTGCCAGCAGCCCGTGGTGGGCGTCGGATACGCAGTATTTT.

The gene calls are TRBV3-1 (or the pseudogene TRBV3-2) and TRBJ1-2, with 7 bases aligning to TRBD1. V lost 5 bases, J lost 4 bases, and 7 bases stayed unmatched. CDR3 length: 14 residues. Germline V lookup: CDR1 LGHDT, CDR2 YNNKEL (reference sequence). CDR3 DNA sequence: TGTGCCAGCAGCGTCGGGGACAGCCTCTATGGCTACACCTTC. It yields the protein CASSVGDSLYGYTF.

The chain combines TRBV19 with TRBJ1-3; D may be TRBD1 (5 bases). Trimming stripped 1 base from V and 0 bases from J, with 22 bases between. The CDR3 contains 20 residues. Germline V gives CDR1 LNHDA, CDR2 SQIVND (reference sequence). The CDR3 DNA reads TGTGCCAGTAGTATAGTTTTGGGACGGACCTACAAGGACTCTGGAAACACCATATATTTT. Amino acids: CASSIVLGRTYKDSGNTIYF.

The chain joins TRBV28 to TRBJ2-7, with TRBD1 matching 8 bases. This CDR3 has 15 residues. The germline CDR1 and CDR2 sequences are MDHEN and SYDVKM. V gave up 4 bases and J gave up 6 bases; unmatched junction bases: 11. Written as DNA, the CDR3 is TGTGCCAGCAGTTCCCCCTGGACAGGGAAAGGCGAGCAGTACGTC. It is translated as CASSSPWTGKGEQYV.

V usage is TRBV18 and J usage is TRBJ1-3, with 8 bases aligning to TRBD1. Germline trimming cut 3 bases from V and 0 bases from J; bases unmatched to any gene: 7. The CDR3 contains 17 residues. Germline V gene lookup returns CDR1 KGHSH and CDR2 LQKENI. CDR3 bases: TGTGCCAGCTCACCTTTGCCTGACAGGGGCTCTGGAAACACCATATATTTT. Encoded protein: CASSPLPDRGSGNTIYF.

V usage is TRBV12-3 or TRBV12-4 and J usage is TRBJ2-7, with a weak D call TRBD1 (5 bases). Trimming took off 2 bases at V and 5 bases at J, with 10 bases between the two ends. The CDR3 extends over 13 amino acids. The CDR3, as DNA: TGTGCCAGCAGTTTATCCAGGGTCAACGAGCAGTACTTC. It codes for CASSLSRVNEQYF.

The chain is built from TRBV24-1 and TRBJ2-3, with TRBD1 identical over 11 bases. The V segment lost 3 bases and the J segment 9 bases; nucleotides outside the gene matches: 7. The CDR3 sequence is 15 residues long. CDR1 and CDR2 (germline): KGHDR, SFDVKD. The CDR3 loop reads CATSDGQGAGLTQYF. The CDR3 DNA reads TGTGCCACCAGTGATGGACAGGGGGCGGGATTGACGCAGTATTTT.

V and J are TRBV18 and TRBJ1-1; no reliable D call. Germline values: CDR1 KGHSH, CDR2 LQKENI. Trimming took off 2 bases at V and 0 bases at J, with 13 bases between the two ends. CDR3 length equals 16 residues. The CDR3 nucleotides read TGTGCCAGCTCACCAGTTCCAGCGGCAGTGAACACTGAAGCTTTCTTT. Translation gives CASSPVPAAVNTEAFF.

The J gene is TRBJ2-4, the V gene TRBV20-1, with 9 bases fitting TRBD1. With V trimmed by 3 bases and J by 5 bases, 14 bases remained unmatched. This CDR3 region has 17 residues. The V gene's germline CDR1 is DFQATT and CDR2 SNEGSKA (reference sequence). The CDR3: CSASGTGRRVRENIQYF. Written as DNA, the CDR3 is TGCAGTGCTAGTGGGACAGGGAGGAGGGTTCGGGAAAACATTCAGTACTTC.

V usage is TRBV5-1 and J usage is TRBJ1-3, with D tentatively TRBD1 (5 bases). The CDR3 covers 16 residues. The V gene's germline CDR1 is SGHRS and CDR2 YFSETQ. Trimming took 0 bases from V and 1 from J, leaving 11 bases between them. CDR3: CASSLGSGGSGNTIYF. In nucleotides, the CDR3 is TGCGCCAGCAGCTTGGGGTCCGGGGGATCTGGAAACACCATATATTTT. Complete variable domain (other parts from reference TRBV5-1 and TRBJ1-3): KAGVTQTPRYLIKTRGQQVTLSCSPISGHRSVSWYQQTPGQGLQFLFEYFSETQRNKGNFPGRFSGRQFSNSRSEMNVSTLELGDSALYLCASSLGSGGSGNTIYFGEGSWLTVV.

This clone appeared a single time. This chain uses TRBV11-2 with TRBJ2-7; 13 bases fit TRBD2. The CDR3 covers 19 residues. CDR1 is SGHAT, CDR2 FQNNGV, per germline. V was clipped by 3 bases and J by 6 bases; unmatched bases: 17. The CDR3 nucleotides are TGTGCCAGCAGCTTGGGGAAGTGGGGGACTAGCGGGGAAAGGGTCGAGCAGTACTTC. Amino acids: CASSLGKWGTSGERVEQYF.

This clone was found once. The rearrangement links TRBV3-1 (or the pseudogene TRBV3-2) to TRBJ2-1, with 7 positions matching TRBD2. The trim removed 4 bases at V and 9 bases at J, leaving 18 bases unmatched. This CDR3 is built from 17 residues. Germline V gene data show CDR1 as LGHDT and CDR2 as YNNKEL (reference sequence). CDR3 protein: CASSLRTGPPTGGEQFF. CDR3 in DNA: TGTGCCAGCAGCCTACGCACCGGACCACCGACGGGAGGTGAGCAGTTCTTC.